This TCR beta chain was sequenced in a study of blood T cell repertoires in COVID-19 (dated by TCRdb to 2018 to 2020). Regarding the research as a whole: Samples from collaborators originated in the United States, Italy and Spain and spanned both the acute and convalescent phases of COVID-19. The prospective study material was composed of cDNA or gDNA derived from T cells, B-cell-depleted T cells, or PBMCs. Deeply sampled blood TCRbeta repertoires from subjects exposed to, actively infected with, or recovered from COVID-19 were included in the dataset. A freely available public database, intended as a resource for researchers studying the immune response to SARS-CoV-2, is where the repertoires were released. The samples were drawn from the first 160 participants of the ongoing ImmuneRACE study and from 950 to 1,500 subjects provided by 6 global collaborators. The sample metadata nearly always contained a de-identified subject ID, COVID-19 status, age in years and sex. HLA class I and class II types, where available, came from metadata supplied by the sample provider rather than from assay-based typing. What the work shows at the level of the full study, not this receptor alone: The amount of clinical and demographic metadata varied by source and participant and was provided uncurated.

On this clone: The target of this receptor is not known. Per-nucleotide qualities are absent, and no much larger clonotype sits a single base away.

The collaborating institutions used their own protocols to collect whole blood in K2EDTA tubes. Collaborator samples were shipped for TCRbeta analysis as frozen whole blood, isolated PBMCs, or DNA extracted from either sample type. TCRbeta CDR3 regions were amplified from genomic DNA using the immunoSEQ Assay, a bias-controlled multiplex PCR. The paper's data handling went like this. Within the assay, amplification of reference gene primers was used to estimate how many nucleated cells each sample contained. To quantify the absolute abundance of each unique TCRbeta CDR3 rearrangement, sequence reads were collapsed and filtered. For each sample, productive Simpson clonality was calculated as the square root of Simpson's diversity index over productive rearrangements. TCRdb retrieved this table from immuneACCESS and kept in-frame rearrangements only. Not all clones are present; in checked studies, unresolved V genes account for under half, and no reason is known for the remainder. That table supplies the V and J calls and clone size; D and trimming were determined from the DNA. In all, the sample holds 100,000 to 150,000 clones, and over 75% of those were seen once. More than 4.5% of the sample is taken by the ten largest.

The germline ends are 12 bases apart after V is trimmed by 1 base and J by 0 bases. The germline V gene (reference sequence) sets CDR1 to LGHDT and CDR2 to YNNKEL. Including the terminal cysteine and phenylalanine, the CDR3 comprises 17 residues. Just the 51-base CDR3 DNA is kept, in frame starting at base 1. The TCR comes from a woman in her seventies with acute or convalescent COVID-19. The sequenced sample was peripheral blood. The chain uses TRBV3-1 (or the pseudogene TRBV3-2) and TRBJ2-2, with a weak D call of TRBD1 (6 bases match). The nucleotide sequence is given as TGTGCCAGCAGCCAAGGAGCAGGGGCCACGAACACCGGGGAGCTGTTTTTT. It is translated as CASSQGAGATNTGELFF.